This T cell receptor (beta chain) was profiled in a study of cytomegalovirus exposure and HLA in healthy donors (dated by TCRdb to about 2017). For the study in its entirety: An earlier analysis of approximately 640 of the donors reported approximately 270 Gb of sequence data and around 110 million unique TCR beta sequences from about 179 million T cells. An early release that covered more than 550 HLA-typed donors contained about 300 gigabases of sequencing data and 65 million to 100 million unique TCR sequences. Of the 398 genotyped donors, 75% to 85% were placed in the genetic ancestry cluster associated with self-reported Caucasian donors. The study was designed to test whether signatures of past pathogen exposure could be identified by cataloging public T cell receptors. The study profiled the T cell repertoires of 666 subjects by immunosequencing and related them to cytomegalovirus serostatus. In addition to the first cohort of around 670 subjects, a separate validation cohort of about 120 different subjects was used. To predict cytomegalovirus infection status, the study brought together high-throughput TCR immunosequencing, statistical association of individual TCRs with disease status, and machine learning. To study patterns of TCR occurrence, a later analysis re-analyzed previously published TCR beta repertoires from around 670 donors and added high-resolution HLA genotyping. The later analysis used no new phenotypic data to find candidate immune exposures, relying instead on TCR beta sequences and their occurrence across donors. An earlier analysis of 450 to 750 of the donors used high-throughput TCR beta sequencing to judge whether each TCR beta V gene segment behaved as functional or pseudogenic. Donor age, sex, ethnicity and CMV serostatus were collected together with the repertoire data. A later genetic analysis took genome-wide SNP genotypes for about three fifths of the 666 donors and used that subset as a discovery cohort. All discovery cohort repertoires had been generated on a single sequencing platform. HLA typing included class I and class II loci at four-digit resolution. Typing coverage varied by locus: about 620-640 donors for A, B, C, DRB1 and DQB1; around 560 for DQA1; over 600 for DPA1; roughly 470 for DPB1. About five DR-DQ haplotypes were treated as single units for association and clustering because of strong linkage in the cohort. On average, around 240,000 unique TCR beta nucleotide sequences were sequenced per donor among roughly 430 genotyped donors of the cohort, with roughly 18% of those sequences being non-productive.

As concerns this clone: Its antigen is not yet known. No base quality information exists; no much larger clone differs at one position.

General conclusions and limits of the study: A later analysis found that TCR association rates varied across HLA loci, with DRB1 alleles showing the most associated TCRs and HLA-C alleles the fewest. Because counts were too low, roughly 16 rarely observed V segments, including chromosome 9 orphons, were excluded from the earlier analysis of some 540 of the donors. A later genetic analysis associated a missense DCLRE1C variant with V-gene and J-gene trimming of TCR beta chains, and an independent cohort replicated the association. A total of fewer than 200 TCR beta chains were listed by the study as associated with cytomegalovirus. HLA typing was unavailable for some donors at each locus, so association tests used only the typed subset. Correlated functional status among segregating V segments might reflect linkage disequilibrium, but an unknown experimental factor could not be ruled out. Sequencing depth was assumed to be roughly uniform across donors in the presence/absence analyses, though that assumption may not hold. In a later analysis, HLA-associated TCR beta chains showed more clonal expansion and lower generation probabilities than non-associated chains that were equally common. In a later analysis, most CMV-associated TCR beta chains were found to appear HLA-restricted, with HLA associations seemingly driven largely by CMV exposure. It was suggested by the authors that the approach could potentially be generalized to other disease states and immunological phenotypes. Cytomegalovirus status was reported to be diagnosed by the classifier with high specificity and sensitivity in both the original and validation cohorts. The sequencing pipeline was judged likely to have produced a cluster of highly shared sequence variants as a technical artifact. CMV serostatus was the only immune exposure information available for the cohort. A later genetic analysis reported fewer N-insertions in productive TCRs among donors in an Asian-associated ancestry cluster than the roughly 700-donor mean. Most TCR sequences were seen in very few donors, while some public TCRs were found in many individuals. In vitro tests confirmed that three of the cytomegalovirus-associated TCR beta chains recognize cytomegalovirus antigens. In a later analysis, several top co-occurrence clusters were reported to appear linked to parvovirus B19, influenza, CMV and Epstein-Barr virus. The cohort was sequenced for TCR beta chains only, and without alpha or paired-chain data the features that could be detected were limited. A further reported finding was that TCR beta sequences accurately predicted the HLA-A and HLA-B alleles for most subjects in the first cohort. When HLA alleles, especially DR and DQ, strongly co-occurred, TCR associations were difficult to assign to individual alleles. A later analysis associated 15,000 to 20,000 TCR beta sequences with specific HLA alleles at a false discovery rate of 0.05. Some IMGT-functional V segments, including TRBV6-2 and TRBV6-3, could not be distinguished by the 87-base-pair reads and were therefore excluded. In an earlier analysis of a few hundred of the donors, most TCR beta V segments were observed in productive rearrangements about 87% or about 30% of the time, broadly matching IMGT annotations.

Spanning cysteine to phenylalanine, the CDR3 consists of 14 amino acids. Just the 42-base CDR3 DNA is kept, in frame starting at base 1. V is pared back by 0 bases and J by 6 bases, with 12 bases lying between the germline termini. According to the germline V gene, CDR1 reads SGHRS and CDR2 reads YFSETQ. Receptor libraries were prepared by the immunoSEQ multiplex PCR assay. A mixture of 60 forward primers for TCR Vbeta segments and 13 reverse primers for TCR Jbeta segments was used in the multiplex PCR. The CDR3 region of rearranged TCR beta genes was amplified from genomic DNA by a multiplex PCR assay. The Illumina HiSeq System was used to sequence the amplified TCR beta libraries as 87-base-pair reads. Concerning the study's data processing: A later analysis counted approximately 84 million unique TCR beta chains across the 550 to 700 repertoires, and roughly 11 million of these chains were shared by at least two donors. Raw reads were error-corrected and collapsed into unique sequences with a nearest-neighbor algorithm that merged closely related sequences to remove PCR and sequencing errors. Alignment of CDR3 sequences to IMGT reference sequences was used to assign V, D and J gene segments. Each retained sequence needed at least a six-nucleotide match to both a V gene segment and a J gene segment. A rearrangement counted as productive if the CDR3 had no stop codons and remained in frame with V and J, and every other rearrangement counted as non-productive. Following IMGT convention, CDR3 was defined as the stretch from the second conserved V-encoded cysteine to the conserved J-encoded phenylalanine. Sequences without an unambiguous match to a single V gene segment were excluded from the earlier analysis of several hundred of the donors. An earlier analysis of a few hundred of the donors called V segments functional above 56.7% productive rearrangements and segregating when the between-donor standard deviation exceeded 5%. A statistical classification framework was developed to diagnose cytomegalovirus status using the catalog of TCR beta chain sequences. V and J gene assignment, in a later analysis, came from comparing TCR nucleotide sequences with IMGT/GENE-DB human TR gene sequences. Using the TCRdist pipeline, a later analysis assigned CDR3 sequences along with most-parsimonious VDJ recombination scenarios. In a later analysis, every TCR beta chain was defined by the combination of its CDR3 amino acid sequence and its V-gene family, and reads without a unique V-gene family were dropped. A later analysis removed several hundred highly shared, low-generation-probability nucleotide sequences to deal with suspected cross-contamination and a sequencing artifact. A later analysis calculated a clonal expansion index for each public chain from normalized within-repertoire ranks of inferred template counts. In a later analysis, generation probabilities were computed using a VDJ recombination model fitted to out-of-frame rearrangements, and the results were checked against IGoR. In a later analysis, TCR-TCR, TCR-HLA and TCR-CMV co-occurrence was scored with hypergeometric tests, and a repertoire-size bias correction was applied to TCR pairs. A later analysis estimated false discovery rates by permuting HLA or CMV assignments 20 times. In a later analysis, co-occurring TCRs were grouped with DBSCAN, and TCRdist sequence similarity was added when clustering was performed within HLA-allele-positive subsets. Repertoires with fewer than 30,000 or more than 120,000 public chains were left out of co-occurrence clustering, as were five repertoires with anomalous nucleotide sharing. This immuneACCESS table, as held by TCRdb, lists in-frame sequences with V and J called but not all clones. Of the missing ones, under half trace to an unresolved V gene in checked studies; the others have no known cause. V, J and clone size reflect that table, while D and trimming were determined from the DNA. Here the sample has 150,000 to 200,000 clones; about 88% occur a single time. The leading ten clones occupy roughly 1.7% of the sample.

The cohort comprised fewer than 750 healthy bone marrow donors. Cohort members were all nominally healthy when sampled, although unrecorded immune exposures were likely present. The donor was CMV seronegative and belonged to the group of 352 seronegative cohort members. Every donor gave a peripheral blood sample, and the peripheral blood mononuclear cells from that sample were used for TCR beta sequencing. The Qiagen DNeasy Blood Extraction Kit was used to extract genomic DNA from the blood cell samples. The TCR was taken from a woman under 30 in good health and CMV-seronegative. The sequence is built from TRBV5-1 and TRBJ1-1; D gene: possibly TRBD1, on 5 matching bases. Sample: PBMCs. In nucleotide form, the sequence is TGCGCCAGCAGCTTGGAATGGGCAGGGTCTGAAGCTTTCTTT. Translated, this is CASSLEWAGSEAFF.